These 25 T cell receptor beta chains were sequenced from one sample in a study of OX40 agonist ivuxolimab in advanced cancers. The assay was immunoSEQ multiplex PCR, and TCRdb's table has in-frame clones only and misses some. The table lists tens of thousands of clones, 85% of them singletons. The sample consisted of CD4+ or CD8+ T cells sorted from blood, taken in a trial of the OX40 agonist ivuxolimab. These TCRs come from an adult with an advanced solid tumor such as melanoma, head and neck, liver or kidney cancer.

The table lists this clone with a count of one. The chain recombines TRBV10-3 with TRBJ2-1; 11 bases agree with TRBD2. After removal of 7 bases from V and 2 bases from J, the junction contained 4 bases not matched to a gene. Germline assignment: CDR1 ENHRY and CDR2 SYGVKD. The CDR3 contains 15 residues. CDR3 in DNA: TGTGCCATCAAAGGGACTAGCGGCACCTACAATGAGCAGTTCTTC. Its translation: CAIKGTSGTYNEQFF.

The gene calls are TRBV6-5 and TRBJ1-3, with D maybe TRBD1 (6 bases). The CDR3 covers 13 residues. Germline loops: CDR1 MNHEY, CDR2 SVGAGI. Trimming removed 7 bases at V and 4 bases at J, with 11 bases between. The CDR3 reads CASTRGAGNTIYF. DNA of the CDR3: TGTGCCAGCACTCGGGGGGCCGGAAACACCATATATTTT.

Only a few counts were recorded for this clone. The rearrangement joins TRBV28 to TRBJ1-2; TRBD1 is a possible D gene (6 bases). V was cut by 3 bases and J by 4 bases, with 15 bases left in between. Germline V gene sequence: CDR1 MDHEN, CDR2 SYDVKM. The CDR3 sequence is 15 residues long. This CDR3 reads CASSFGGGRRYGYTF. The CDR3 region has the DNA TGTGCCAGCAGTTTCGGGGGGGGCAGGCGCTATGGCTACACCTTC.

This chain's CDR3 is CASSEGPYQPQHF. The DNA for the CDR3 is TGTGCCAGCAGTGAAGGGCCGTATCAGCCCCAGCATTTT. This rearrangement joins TRBV2 to TRBJ1-5; D remains unclear. This CDR3 contains 13 residues. V was cut by 1 base and J by 5 bases, with 6 bases left in between. Germline V gene sequence: CDR1 SNHLY, CDR2 FYNNEI.

The chain employs TRBV2 and TRBJ2-5; D might be TRBD2 (6 bases). This CDR3 is 12 amino acids long. Germline V gene data show CDR1 as SNHLY and CDR2 as FYNNEI. V lost 6 bases and J 2 bases, leaving 7 bases between the germline ends. CDR3 sequence: CASRDYQETQYF. DNA for the CDR3: TGTGCCAGCAGGGACTATCAAGAGACCCAGTACTTC.

This clone was found once. This rearrangement joins TRBV7-3 to TRBJ2-5, with D possibly TRBD2 on 5 matching bases. V was pared by 4 bases and J by 2 bases, with 14 bases between. Germline CDR1 and CDR2: SGHTA and FQGTGA. This CDR3 has 15 amino acids. The CDR3 loop reads CASSSTGVGQETQYF. CDR3 coding DNA: TGTGCCAGCAGCTCTACCGGGGTGGGACAAGAGACCCAGTACTTC.

V and J are TRBV5-1 and TRBJ2-3; D is possibly TRBD1 (6 bases). This CDR3 contains 17 residues. Trimming cost V 4 bases and J 0 bases, with 18 bases left between them. Germline V gene sequence: CDR1 SGHRS, CDR2 YFSETQ. The CDR3 region has the DNA TGCGCCAGCAGCATCGGGACATCTACTGCTAGCACAGATACGCAGTATTTT. As protein: CASSIGTSTASTDTQYF.

V gene TRBV30 combines with J gene TRBJ1-1; no reliable D call. The CDR3 is made up of 14 amino acids. The V gene lost 3 bases and the J gene lost 1 base, with 12 bases spanning the gap. CDR1 GTSNPN and CDR2 SVGIG come from the germline V gene (reference sequence). The CDR3 here is CAWRAQWENTEAFF. DNA of the CDR3: TGTGCCTGGAGGGCACAGTGGGAGAACACTGAAGCTTTCTTT.

The DNA for the CDR3 is TGTGCCAGCAGCCCACTAGGATCCCCCACACGGAATGAGCAGTTCTTC. Its protein is CASSPLGSPTRNEQFF. The V and J genes are TRBV7-9 and TRBJ2-1, with D maybe TRBD2 (5 bases). Trimming left V 5 bases short and J 7 bases short, with 21 bases between. The germline V gene has CDR1 SEHNR and CDR2 FQNEAQ (reference sequence). The CDR3 extends over 16 amino acids.

The gene calls are TRBV5-6 and TRBJ1-1, with D perhaps TRBD1 (5 bases). This CDR3 is 16 amino acids long. CDR1 and CDR2 (germline): SGHDT, YYEEEE. V lost 0 bases, J lost 0 bases, and 12 bases lay in between. This chain's CDR3 is CASSLVGPAMNTEAFF. Written as DNA, the CDR3 is TGTGCCAGCAGCTTGGTGGGGCCAGCGATGAACACTGAAGCTTTCTTT.

V gene TRBV6-5 combines with J gene TRBJ1-5; the match to TRBD1 covers 7 bases. The junction had 5 bases not matched to a gene; V was cut back by 4 bases and J by 5 bases. Germline CDR1 MNHEY, CDR2 SVGAGI. The CDR3 has 14 amino acids. CDR3 loop: CASSLRQGDQPQHF. DNA for the CDR3: TGTGCCAGCAGTTTAAGACAGGGAGATCAGCCCCAGCATTTT.

V gene TRBV18 combines with J gene TRBJ2-5, with D uncertain. V was pared by 2 bases and J by 5 bases, with 6 bases between. In germline, CDR1 is KGHSH, CDR2 LQKENI. The CDR3 is made up of 12 amino acids. The CDR3 sequence: CASSPGRETQYF. The DNA of the CDR3 is TGTGCCAGCTCACCAGGACGGGAGACCCAGTACTTC.

This clone has only one observation. The genes are TRBV25-1 and TRBJ2-5; 14 bases align to TRBD2. This CDR3 has 16 amino acids. With V trimmed by 5 bases and J by 4 bases, 6 bases remained unmatched. Per germline, CDR1 MGHDK and CDR2 SYGVNS. The CDR3 coding sequence is TGTGCCAGCAGTTCGGGACTAGCGGGAGTCGGAGAGACCCAGTACTTC. Translated: CASSSGLAGVGETQYF.

This chain joins TRBV7-9 and TRBJ1-4, with D uncertain. The ends were cut back, 5 bases at V and 0 bases at J, with 10 bases in the middle. The CDR3 has 15 amino acids. CDR1 is SEHNR, CDR2 FQNEAQ, per germline (reference sequence). The CDR3 here is CASSINSPTNEKLFF. CDR3 coding DNA: TGTGCCAGCAGCATCAACAGTCCAACTAATGAAAAACTGTTTTTT.

This chain links TRBV29-1 with TRBJ1-1; 7 nucleotides align to TRBD1. The V segment lost 3 bases and the J segment 9 bases; nucleotides outside the gene matches: 7. Germline V gene lookup returns CDR1 SQVTM and CDR2 ANQGSEA. The CDR3 runs 12 residues. CDR3 nucleotides: TGCAGCGTTGACCTAACAGGGGATCAAGCTTTCTTT. Protein: CSVDLTGDQAFF.

The chain is built from TRBV6-1 and TRBJ2-1; D remains ambiguous. Germline CDR1 and CDR2: MNHNS and SASEGT. V dropped 3 bases and J dropped 1 base, with 16 bases sitting between them. The CDR3 is 17 amino acids. The CDR3 coding sequence is TGTGCCAGCAGTGAGGGCCTAGTGCCCCGGTCCTACAATGAGCAGTTCTTC. It translates to CASSEGLVPRSYNEQFF.

The gene calls are TRBV5-8 and TRBJ1-2; D not certain. This CDR3 is built from 14 residues. V lost 4 bases to trimming and J lost 7 bases, with 17 bases between them. The V gene's germline CDR1 is SGHTS and CDR2 YDEGEE. CDR3 loop: CASSPGLLAGGYTF. CDR3 coding DNA: TGTGCCAGCAGCCCGGGATTGCTGGCGGGTGGCTACACCTTC.

The chain recombines TRBV13 with TRBJ1-2; D ambiguous. CDR1 and CDR2 (germline): PRHDT, FYEKMQ (reference sequence). The length of the CDR3 is 13 residues. The V end lost 1 base, the J end lost 7 bases, and 10 bases lay between the germline ends. The DNA of the CDR3 is TGTGCCAGCAGCTTAGCCTCGCCAGGTGGCTACACCTTC. Encoded protein: CASSLASPGGYTF.

Regarding this clone: Other DNA sequences in the sample encode the same CDR3. The rearrangement links TRBV5-1 to TRBJ1-1, with a weak D call TRBD1 (5 bases). The germline V and J ends were trimmed by 4 bases and 1 base, with 8 bases remaining between them. CDR3 length equals 13 residues. From germline, CDR1 is SGHRS and CDR2 YFSETQ. The CDR3 region is CASSDQGNTEAFF. Here the CDR3 DNA reads TGCGCCAGCAGCGACCAGGGGAACACTGAAGCTTTCTTT.

The V call is TRBV28, the J call TRBJ1-2; 9 bases map to TRBD1. V lost 6 bases and J lost 2; bases outside the gene matches: 4. This CDR3 is 14 amino acids long. CDR1 MDHEN and CDR2 SYDVKM come from the germline V gene. In DNA, the CDR3 is TGTGCCAGCAGGAGGACAGGGGTGAACTATGGCTACACCTTC. It is translated as CASRRTGVNYGYTF.

This clone was observed a handful of times. This chain links TRBV7-6 with TRBJ1-4, with TRBD1 matching over 8 bases. From germline, CDR1 is SGHVS and CDR2 FNYEAQ. The J segment lost 8 bases and the V segment lost 3 bases, leaving 8 bases of the junction unmatched. The CDR3 extends over 15 amino acids. As DNA, the CDR3 is TGTGCCAGCAGCTTTTTATACAGGGGGAAGGAAAAACTGTTTTTT. Residues: CASSFLYRGKEKLFF.

The chain employs TRBV30 and TRBJ2-2; the match to TRBD2 covers 11 bases. V trimming: 3 bases; J trimming: 0 bases; junction bases outside the gene matches: 12. The CDR3 loop spans 19 amino acids. Looked up from germline, CDR1 is GTSNPN and CDR2 is SVGIG (reference sequence). CDR3 amino acids: CAWRLRLAGQVANTGELFF. The DNA for the CDR3 is TGTGCCTGGAGGCTGAGACTAGCGGGGCAAGTAGCGAACACCGGGGAGCTGTTTTTT.

The rearrangement links TRBV19 to TRBJ1-1, with 10 bases matching TRBD1. The CDR3 spans 15 residues. Germline CDR1 and CDR2: LNHDA and SQIVND (reference sequence). V was pared by 7 bases and J by 6 bases, with 11 bases of the junction left unmatched. The chain's CDR3 is CASIRRRDRGPEAFF. The CDR3 nucleotides read TGTGCCAGTATAAGAAGGAGGGACAGGGGACCTGAAGCTTTCTTT.

The chain uses TRBV11-2 and TRBJ2-7; possibly TRBD1 for D (6 bases). The CDR3 is 14 amino acids. V lost 1 base, J lost 2 bases, and 9 bases lay in between. Germline CDR1 reads SGHAT; CDR2 reads FQNNGV. The CDR3 here is CASSLGGQTYEQYF. DNA of the CDR3: TGTGCCAGCAGCTTAGGAGGACAGACCTACGAGCAGTACTTC.

This clone was seen just once. V is TRBV4-3 and J is TRBJ2-3, with D maybe TRBD1 (6 bases). CDR1 and CDR2 from the germline V gene are LGHNA and YSLEER. CDR3 size: 16 residues. V shed 2 bases and J shed 1 base, with 13 bases lying between them. The CDR3 is CASSQYVNRGTDTQYF. The CDR3 DNA reads as TGCGCCAGCAGCCAATATGTAAACAGGGGCACAGATACGCAGTATTTT.